This is a list of T cell receptor beta chains from one sample in a study of spatial heterogeneity in lung cancer. Each CDR3 protein gets one entry after TCRdb re-called the 5' RACE reads with MiXCR. Among about 17,000 distinct CDR3 sequences listed, about 22% were seen once. Specimen: PBMCs, collected at surgery. The receptors here all came from a female donor with early-stage non-small cell lung cancer. The CDR3 runs from the conserved cysteine through the conserved F or W. D genes are given only for firm matches. Rows may omit the clone size; those that give it use once, few, many or a size class.

clone_size,j_call,v_call,d_call,cdr3_aa,cdr3_nt
-,TRBJ1-6,TRBV7-2,TRBD1,CASSLRGPGPHSPLHF,TGTGCCAGCAGCTTAAGGGGGCCAGGGCCCCATTCACCCCTCCACTTT
-,TRBJ1-5,TRBV10-3,-,CAISATWGGSGNQPQHF,TGTGCCATCAGTGCCACATGGGGGGGGTCCGGCAATCAGCCCCAGCATTTT
many,TRBJ2-7,TRBV20-1,TRBD1,CSAKMGDRAIYEQYF,TGCAGTGCTAAAATGGGGGACAGAGCAATCTACGAGCAGTACTTC
many,TRBJ2-5,TRBV10-3,TRBD1,CAISDRGRETQYF,TGTGCCATCAGTGACAGGGGGCGAGAGACCCAGTACTTC
many,TRBJ1-2,TRBV7-2,-,CASSLAGQSRGYTF,TGTGCCAGCAGCTTAGCGGGACAAAGTCGTGGCTACACCTTC
-,TRBJ2-1,TRBV12-3/TRBV12-4,-,CASSPDSRSYNEQFF,TGTGCCAGCAGCCCGGACAGCCGCTCCTACAATGAGCAGTTCTTC
-,TRBJ2-3,TRBV24-1,-,CATSDTRGRTDTQYF,TGTGCCACCAGTGACACCCGCGGTAGAACTGATACGCAGTATTTT
-,TRBJ2-3,TRBV28,TRBD2,CASSTLRLARALDTQYF,TGTGCCAGCAGTACTCTTAGACTAGCGCGGGCGTTAGATACGCAGTATTTT
medium-sized,TRBJ2-7,TRBV12-3/TRBV12-4,-,CASSSLGDYEQYF,TGTGCCAGCAGTTCCCTAGGGGACTACGAGCAGTACTTC
many,TRBJ2-7,TRBV7-2,TRBD2,CASSLGTTREQYF,TGTGCCAGCAGCCTCGGGACTACTCGCGAGCAGTACTTC
many,TRBJ1-6,TRBV7-2,-,CASSLAAGYNSPLHF,TGTGCCAGCAGCTTAGCGGCGGGATATAATTCACCCCTCCACTTT
few,TRBJ1-5,TRBV4-1,-,CASSQGVEQPQHF,TGCGCCAGCAGCCAAGGGGTCGAGCAGCCCCAGCATTTT
-,TRBJ2-3,TRBV15,TRBD1,CATSSRDRVADTQYF,TGTGCCACCAGCAGCCGGGACAGGGTTGCAGATACGCAGTATTTT
many,TRBJ1-3,TRBV20-1,TRBD1,CSARGTGVNLDSGNTIYF,TGCAGTGCTAGGGGGACAGGCGTTAATCTTGACTCTGGAAACACCATATATTTT
-,TRBJ2-7,TRBV9,-,CASSPTGDDSYEQYF,TGTGCCAGCAGCCCGACAGGCGACGACTCCTACGAGCAGTACTTC
-,TRBJ1-1,TRBV20-1,-,CSAPIGSRQAFF,TGCAGTGCTCCGATTGGGAGCAGACAAGCTTTCTTT
many,TRBJ2-7,TRBV7-2,-,CASSSSGGQRYF,TGTGCCAGCAGTTCGAGTGGCGGTCAGCGGTACTTC
few,TRBJ1-5,TRBV6-5,-,CASSPDRSNQPQHF,TGTGCCAGCAGTCCCGACAGAAGCAATCAGCCCCAGCATTTT
many,TRBJ2-5,TRBV30,TRBD2,CASHLGGSQETQYF,TGTGCCTCCCACTTGGGAGGGTCCCAAGAGACCCAGTACTTC
-,TRBJ2-5,TRBV7-3,-,CASSFTGGETQYF,TGTGCCAGCAGCTTTACGGGTGGCGAGACCCAGTACTTC
many,TRBJ2-3,TRBV3-1,-,CASSQVGTGPDTQYF,TGTGCCAGCAGCCAAGTCGGTACGGGGCCAGATACGCAGTATTTT
-,TRBJ2-3,TRBV5-6,TRBD2,CASSSLAGVFTDTQYF,TGTGCCAGCAGCTCACTAGCGGGTGTCTTCACAGATACGCAGTATTTT
many,TRBJ1-5,TRBV12-3/TRBV12-4,TRBD1,CASSLDRSSQPQHF,TGTGCCAGCAGCTTGGACAGGTCCAGTCAGCCCCAGCATTTT
many,TRBJ2-7,TRBV7-2,-,CASSLGVSYYEQYF,TGTGCCAGCAGCTTAGGGGTCAGCTACTACGAGCAGTACTTC
-,TRBJ2-7,TRBV20-1,-,CSATPDLTSEQYF,TGCAGTGCTACTCCGGACCTCACGTCCGAGCAGTACTTC
few,TRBJ2-7,TRBV30,-,CAWSTGSSYEQYF,TGTGCCTGGAGTACCGGGAGCTCCTACGAGCAGTACTTC
many,TRBJ2-1,TRBV27,-,CASSLRPINNEQFF,TGTGCCAGCAGTTTGCGGCCGATAAACAATGAGCAGTTCTTC
many,TRBJ2-1,TRBV5-1,-,CASSSGLPPNEQFF,TGCGCCAGCAGCTCCGGCCTCCCTCCCAATGAGCAGTTCTTC
many,TRBJ1-5,TRBV6-1,-,CASSALWGSNQPQHF,TGTGCCAGCAGTGCCTTGTGGGGTAGCAATCAGCCCCAGCATTTT
many,TRBJ1-6,TRBV25-1,TRBD1,CASSEGQGANSPLHF,TGTGCCAGCAGTGAGGGACAGGGGGCAAATTCACCCCTCCACTTT
medium-sized,TRBJ1-6,TRBV7-2,-,CASSLAGPFNSPLHF,TGTGCCAGCAGCCTAGCAGGGCCATTTAATTCACCCCTCCACTTT
many,TRBJ2-6,TRBV5-1,-,CASSPAGSGANVLTF,TGCGCCAGCAGCCCGGCTGGCTCTGGGGCCAACGTCCTGACTTTC
-,TRBJ1-4,TRBV29-1,TRBD1,CSVASRGLNEKLFF,TGCAGCGTTGCAAGCAGGGGGTTAAATGAAAAACTGTTTTTT
medium-sized,TRBJ2-7,TRBV4-3,TRBD1,CASSGRQGPYEQYF,TGCGCCAGCAGCGGACGACAGGGCCCATACGAGCAGTACTTC